This TCR beta chain was sequenced for a study of control samples from healthy donors and cancer patients (TCRdb year 2020). Worth noting for this clone: No antigen is known for it. Per-base qualities were not stored, and no clone one base away is much larger.

Taken from the germline V gene, the CDR1 and CDR2 loops are ENHRY and SYGVKD. V is clipped by 2 bases and J by 10 bases, and the sequence between their germline boundaries is 17 bases long. Spanning cysteine to phenylalanine, the CDR3 consists of 14 amino acids. Here the CDR3 DNA is all that survives: 42 bases in frame from base 1. Library creation used the immunoSEQ multiplex PCR assay. TCRdb stores this immuneACCESS table with in-frame sequences only. Part of the clones is absent; in the studies checked, under half of the shortfall reflects unresolved V genes, and no reason is known for the rest. The sample data list more than 65,000 clones, and around 80% of these were observed just once. Jointly, the top ten make up approximately 15% of the sample.

The sequence was obtained from a man aged 60 to 69 in good health. The specimen sequenced was blood. The rearranged segments are TRBV10-3 and TRBJ1-1; no D segment can be confidently identified. CDR3 loop: CAISEPPVVKGAFF. The DNA sequence is as follows: TGTGCCATCAGTGAGCCCCCTGTCGTTAAGGGAGCTTTCTTT.